This T cell receptor beta chain was observed in a study of human T cells and chemical hapten exposure. Looking at the study overall: The sensitizing agent was 2% DPC, placed on approximately 2 cm by approximately 2 cm of upper inner arm skin.

This clonotype has at least ten counts. The antigen remains undetermined. The CDR3 is 15 amino acids. From germline, CDR1 is MDHEN and CDR2 SYDVKM. Trimming removed 5 bases from V and 0 bases from J, with 12 bases in between. Documented time point: pre-sensitization, week 0. Treatment given: therapeutic diphenylcyclopropenone sensitization with weekly scalp DPC. TCRdb re-derived calls from the RACE reads in MiXCR, one entry per CDR3 protein. This sample has 300,000 to 450,000 distinct CDR3 sequences; 5.1% occur once, and the top ten carry around 2.6%. General study findings and limits: TCRs above 1 in 1000 frequency did not change with DPC sensitization. Every donor had alopecia, and their immune response may therefore differ from healthy people's.

Sequencing was performed on whole blood, taken in connection with sensitization to the hapten diphenylcyclopropenone (DPC). The V call is TRBV28, the J call TRBJ2-3; tentatively, D is TRBD2 (5 bases). This TCR came from a woman aged 45-59 years with alopecia areata. Some clones in this sample may be carry-over from other donors' samples. The CDR3 bases are TGTGCCAGCAGTGCTACGGGATTTAGCACAGATACGCAGTATTTT. Translated: CASSATGFSTDTQYF.